A selection of T cell receptor beta chains follows, all from one sample in a study of blood T cell repertoires in COVID-19. Only in-frame clones appear in the TCRdb table, and some are missing; sequencing was by immunoSEQ multiplex PCR. The data hold some 41,000 clones, with around nine tenths observed a single time. The sequenced sample was peripheral blood. The receptors originated from a human donor in a cohort sampled during active COVID-19. Both conserved end residues are trimmed from each CDR3. Fields, in order: V gene, J gene, CDR3 protein.

>TRBV30|TRBJ1-3
AWSLDRGLGNTIY
>TRBV19|TRBJ1-4
ASSPTKGVAPNEKLF
>TRBV4-2|TRBJ2-7
ASSPLPGETYEQY
>TRBV3-1/TRBV3-2|TRBJ2-7
ASSPGLAGGFQQY
>TRBV14|TRBJ1-1
ASSPPGQVNTEAF
>TRBV6-1|TRBJ2-1
ASSERSWGPFDEQF
>TRBV5-6|TRBJ2-7
ASSPPSGVEQY
>TRBV6-1|TRBJ1-1
ASSEAQVSEGTEAF
>TRBV6-5|TRBJ1-2
ASLLGAAYGYT
>TRBV29-1|TRBJ1-2
SVEAGNYGYT
>TRBV5-1|TRBJ2-2
ASSLSLAGGSRYTGELF
>TRBV30|TRBJ2-7
AWRVQNTYEQY
>TRBV10-3|TRBJ2-5
AISESNSQETQY
>TRBV5-1|TRBJ2-1
ASSLGTNNEQF
>TRBV7-3|TRBJ2-1
ASKVGNRDTGYNEQF
>TRBV5-1|TRBJ2-5
ASSPDRGRETQY
>TRBV18|TRBJ2-1
ASSPSGLVNEQF
>TRBV28|TRBJ1-2
ASSLWTDFYGYT
>TRBV19|TRBJ2-6
ASSVDSTSGANVLT
>TRBV28|TRBJ1-1
ASSSTGLDTEAF
>TRBV7-9|TRBJ1-4
ASSLGTAGLGEKLF
>TRBV5-1|TRBJ2-5
ASRSRDTETQY
>TRBV15|TRBJ1-5
ATSSRDYSNQPQH
>TRBV4-3|TRBJ1-2
ASSDFLTGAGGYT
>TRBV7-3|TRBJ1-3
ASSLGQGTGNTIY
>TRBV7-9|TRBJ1-1
ASSLGGGWSTEAF
>TRBV5-1|TRBJ2-1
ASSSGMGEQF
>TRBV19|TRBJ1-2
ASSIGAGTGGAYGYT
>TRBV9|TRBJ2-3
ASSVLTSGGGDTQY
>TRBV2|TRBJ2-1
ASSVDSGSYNEQF
>TRBV24-1|TRBJ2-2
ATSGGAGELF
>TRBV5-1|TRBJ2-5
ASSHLHGTGGSVETQY
>TRBV5-4|TRBJ2-2
ASSSGALVTGELF
>TRBV10-3|TRBJ1-1
AISESKGEAF
>TRBV24-1|TRBJ2-1
ATSRKGGGRDEQF
>TRBV7-9|TRBJ2-3
ASRISIDTQY
>TRBV9|TRBJ2-7
ASSAPGTPSYEQY
>TRBV11-2|TRBJ2-2
ASSHLRGTSGRRGELF
>TRBV5-1|TRBJ1-1
ASSIQGTSGTNTEAF
>TRBV28|TRBJ2-5
ASRPNRGPETQY
>TRBV16|TRBJ1-2
ASSRGYLGGYGYT
>TRBV10-3|TRBJ2-3
AISEGAKYADTQY
>TRBV5-6|TRBJ2-5
ASSLYSGGAWETQY
>TRBV6-4|TRBJ1-1
ASSDPGQGGWNTEAF
>TRBV27|TRBJ2-1
ASSLGLAGLNNEQF